This T cell receptor beta chain came from a study of T cell repertoires in cytomegalovirus infection. Study summary: It was the public TCR beta signatures that indicated both CMV infection and matching HLA type.

Overall study findings and caveats: Dominating the ex vivo response were HLA-C-restricted CMV-specific TCR beta clonotypes. Cumulative public TCR beta family frequency identified carriers of CMV plus the relevant HLA.

The CDR3 length is 12 residues. V shed 6 bases and J shed 5 bases, with 10 bases lying between them. Germline CDR1 reads SGHTA; CDR2 reads FQGNSA. TCRdb redid the calling of the reads with MiXCR, one entry per CDR3 protein. The data contain about 450,000 distinct CDR3 sequences, about 33% of them singletons. This clonotype was found a few times. Its antigen is not known. Without the conserved terminal phenylalanine or tryptophan, this CDR3 likely stems from a read error. Sequencing input: PBMCs. The V and J genes are TRBV7-2 and TRBJ1-1; D unresolved. The sequence was obtained from a human donor in good health (CMV status not recorded). Some clones in this sample may be carry-over from other donors' samples. DNA for the CDR3: TGTGCCAGCAGGGTAGGGATTACTGAAGCTTTCTGT. Its protein is CASRVGITEAFC.